What follows is one T cell receptor beta chain and its context. Its matching antigen is unknown. V was shortened by 5 bases and J by 1 base, with 9 bases between the two germline ends. From germline, CDR1 is SGHTA and CDR2 FQGNSA. This CDR3 comprises 13 residues. This entry is derived from a study of CD8+ T cells in alopecia areata. Findings and limits, study-wide: Sequences from scalp samples also cover resident alphabeta T cells of normal skin. Relative to mice, TCR sharing across patients was less clear, a difference possibly HLA-related. On tofacitinib, scalp and blood still held many of the expanded lesional clones. Tofacitinib significantly reduced both scalp clonality and expanded CD8+ clones among the top 100.

cDNA reverse transcribed from extracted RNA served as the sequencing template. TCRdb keeps only in-frame clones here, not all; method: immunoSEQ multiplex PCR. The sample yields some 95,000 clones, roughly two fifths seen once. The treatment: oral pan-JAK inhibitor, 5-10 mg twice daily. This chain joins TRBV7-2 and TRBJ2-7; perhaps TRBD2 as D (5 bases). The source of this sequence is a human donor with alopecia areata. Sequences were derived from CD8+ T cells sorted from blood, sampled at week 24, from a patient treated with tofacitinib. CDR3 sequence: CASSHRGSYEQYF. CDR3 in DNA: TGTGCCAGCAGCCACCGGGGTTCCTACGAGCAGTACTTC.